Sequencing of this T cell receptor beta chain was carried out in a study of T-cell reconstitution after alpha-beta-depleted transplantation in children. Unique molecular identifiers were incorporated when the TCRbeta library was constructed. TCRdb re-derived calls from the PCR reads in MiXCR, one entry per CDR3 protein. This sample carries about 540,000 distinct CDR3 sequences, 15% to 20% of them seen once, and the ten largest clones take about 3.1%. This clonotype was seen a few times. Trimming cost V 0 bases and J 7 bases; bases outside gene matches: 5. The CDR3 has 15 residues. CDR1 is GTSNPN and CDR2 is SVGIG in the germline V gene (reference sequence).

The specimen was PBMCs from the stem cell graft donor, collected from the stem cell graft. The chain links TRBV30 to TRBJ2-2; 10 bases are shared with TRBD1. The source of this sequence is a human donor who donated a stem cell graft to a child with acute lymphoblastic leukemia. In DNA, the CDR3 is TGTGCCTGGAGTGTCGAGACAGGGGGCATCGGGGAGCTGTTTTTT. Residues: CAWSVETGGIGELFF.